The clone carrying this T cell receptor (beta chain) was detected only a few times. This sample is part of a study of blood T cells in healthy people across ages. The use of a sample-barcoded 5' primer and a J-beta primer mix characterized a second PCR of about 6 to 12 cycles. Each CDR3 protein is one row after TCRdb ran MiXCR on the 5' RACE reads. The sample has some 850,000 distinct CDR3 sequences, 25% to 30% seen once. The germline V gene encodes CDR1 SGHRS and CDR2 YFSETQ. The length of the CDR3 is 16 residues. The trim removed 2 bases at V and 3 bases at J, leaving 5 bases unmatched. This sample also appeared in a second study, on T cells of mothers and their children.

The chain is built from TRBV5-1 and TRBJ1-6; 7 bases map to TRBD1. Material: blood. This TCR was recovered from a boy aged 5-17 years in good health. CDR3 sequence (DNA): TGCGCCAGCAGCTTTTCGGGACAGCGCTATAATTCACCCCTCCACTTT. Its translation is CASSFSGQRYNSPLHF.